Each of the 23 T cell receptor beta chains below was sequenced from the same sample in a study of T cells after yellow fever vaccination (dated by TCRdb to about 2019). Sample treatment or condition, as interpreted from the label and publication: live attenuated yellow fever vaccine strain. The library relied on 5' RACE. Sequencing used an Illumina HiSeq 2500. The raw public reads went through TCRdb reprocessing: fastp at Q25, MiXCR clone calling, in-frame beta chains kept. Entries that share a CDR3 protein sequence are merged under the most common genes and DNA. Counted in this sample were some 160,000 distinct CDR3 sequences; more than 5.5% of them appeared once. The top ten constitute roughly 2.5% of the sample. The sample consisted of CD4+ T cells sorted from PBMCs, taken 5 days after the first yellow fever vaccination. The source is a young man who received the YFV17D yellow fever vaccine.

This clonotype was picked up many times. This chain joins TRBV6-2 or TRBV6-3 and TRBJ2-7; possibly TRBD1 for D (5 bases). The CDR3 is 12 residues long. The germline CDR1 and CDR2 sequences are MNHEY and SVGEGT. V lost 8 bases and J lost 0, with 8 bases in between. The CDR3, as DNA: TGTGCCAGCTCCCAGGGCTCCTACGAGCAGTACTTC. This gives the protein CASSQGSYEQYF.

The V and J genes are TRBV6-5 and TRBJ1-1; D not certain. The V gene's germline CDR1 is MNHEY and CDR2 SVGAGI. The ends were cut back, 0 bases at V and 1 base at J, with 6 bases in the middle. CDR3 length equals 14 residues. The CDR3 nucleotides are TGTGCCAGCAGTTACTCGAGCAGGAACACTGAAGCTTTCTTT. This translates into CASSYSSRNTEAFF.

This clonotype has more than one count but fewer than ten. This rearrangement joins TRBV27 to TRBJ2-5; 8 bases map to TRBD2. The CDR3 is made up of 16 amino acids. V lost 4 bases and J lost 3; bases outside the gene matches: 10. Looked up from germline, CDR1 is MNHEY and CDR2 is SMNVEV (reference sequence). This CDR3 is CASSSGSGGRKETQYF. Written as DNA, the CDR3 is TGTGCCAGCAGTTCTGGAAGCGGGGGCAGGAAAGAGACCCAGTACTTC.

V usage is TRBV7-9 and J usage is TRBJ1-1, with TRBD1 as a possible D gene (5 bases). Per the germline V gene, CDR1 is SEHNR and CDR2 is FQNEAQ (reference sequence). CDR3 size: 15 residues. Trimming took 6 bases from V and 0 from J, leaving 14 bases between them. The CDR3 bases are TGTGCCAGCAGGACGGGGCCTCGCATGAACACTGAAGCTTTCTTT. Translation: CASRTGPRMNTEAFF.

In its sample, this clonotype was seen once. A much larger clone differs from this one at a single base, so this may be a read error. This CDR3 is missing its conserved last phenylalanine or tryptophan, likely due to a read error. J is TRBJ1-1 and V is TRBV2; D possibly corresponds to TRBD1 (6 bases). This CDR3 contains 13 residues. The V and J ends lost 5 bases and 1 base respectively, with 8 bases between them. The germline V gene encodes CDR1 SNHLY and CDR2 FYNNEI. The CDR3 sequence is CASSPTGNTEAFL. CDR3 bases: TGTGCCAGCAGTCCGACAGGGAACACTGAAGCTTTCCTT.

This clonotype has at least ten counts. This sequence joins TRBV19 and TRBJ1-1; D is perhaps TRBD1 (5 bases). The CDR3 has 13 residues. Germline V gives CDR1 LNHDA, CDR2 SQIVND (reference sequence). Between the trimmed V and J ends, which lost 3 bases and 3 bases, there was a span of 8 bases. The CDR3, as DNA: TGTGCCAGTAGTATTGGGGCAGACACTGAAGCTTTCTTT. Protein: CASSIGADTEAFF.

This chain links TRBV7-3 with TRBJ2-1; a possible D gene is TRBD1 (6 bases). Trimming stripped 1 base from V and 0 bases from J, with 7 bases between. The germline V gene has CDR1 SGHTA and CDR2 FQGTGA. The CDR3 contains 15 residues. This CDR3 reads CASSLRQVSYNEQFF. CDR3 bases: TGTGCCAGCAGCTTAAGACAGGTCTCCTACAATGAGCAGTTCTTC.

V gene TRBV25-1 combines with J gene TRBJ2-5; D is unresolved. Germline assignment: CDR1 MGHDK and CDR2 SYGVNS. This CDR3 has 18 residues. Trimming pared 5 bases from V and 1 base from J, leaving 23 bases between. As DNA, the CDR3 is TGTGCCAGCAGTCCGCAGCGTCAGTTGGTCAAATCCCAAGAGACCCAGTACTTC. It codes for CASSPQRQLVKSQETQYF.

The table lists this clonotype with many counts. CDR3 sequence (DNA): TGTGCCAGCAGCCTATTGGCACCATACTATGGAAAACTGTTTTTT. Its protein is CASSLLAPYYGKLFF. V usage is TRBV11-2 and J usage is TRBJ1-4; no firm D call. The germline gives CDR1 SGHAT, CDR2 FQNNGV. This CDR3 spans 15 amino acids. V lost 5 bases and J 10 bases, leaving 20 bases between the germline ends.

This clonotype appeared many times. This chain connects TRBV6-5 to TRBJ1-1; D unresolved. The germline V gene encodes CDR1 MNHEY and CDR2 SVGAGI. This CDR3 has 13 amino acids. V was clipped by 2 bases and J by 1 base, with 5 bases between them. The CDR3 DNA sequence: TGTGCCAGCAGTTACCTGCGGAACACTGAAGCTTTCTTT. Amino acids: CASSYLRNTEAFF.

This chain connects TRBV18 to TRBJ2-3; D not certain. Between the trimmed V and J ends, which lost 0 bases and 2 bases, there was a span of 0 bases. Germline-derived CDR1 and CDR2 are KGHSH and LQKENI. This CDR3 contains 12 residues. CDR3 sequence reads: CASSPPTDTQYF. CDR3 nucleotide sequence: TGTGCCAGCTCACCACCCACAGATACGCAGTATTTT.

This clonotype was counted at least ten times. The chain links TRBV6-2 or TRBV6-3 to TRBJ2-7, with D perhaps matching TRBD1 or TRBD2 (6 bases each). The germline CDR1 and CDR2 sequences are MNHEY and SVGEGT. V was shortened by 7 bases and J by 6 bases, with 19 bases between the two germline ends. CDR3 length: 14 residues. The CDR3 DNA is TGTGCCAGCAATCCAGGGGCCTCGGGAGCCGAGCAGTACGTC. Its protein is CASNPGASGAEQYV.

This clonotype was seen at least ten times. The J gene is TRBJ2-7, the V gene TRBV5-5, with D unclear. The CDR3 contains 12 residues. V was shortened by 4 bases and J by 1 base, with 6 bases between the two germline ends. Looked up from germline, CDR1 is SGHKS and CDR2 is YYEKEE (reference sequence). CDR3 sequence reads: CASSVRSYEQYF. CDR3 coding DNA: TGTGCCAGCAGCGTACGATCCTACGAGCAGTACTTC.

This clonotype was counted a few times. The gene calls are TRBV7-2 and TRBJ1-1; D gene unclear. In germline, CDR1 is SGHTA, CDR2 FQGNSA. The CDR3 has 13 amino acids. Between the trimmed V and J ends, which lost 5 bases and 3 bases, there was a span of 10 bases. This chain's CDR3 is CASSKAHYTEAFF. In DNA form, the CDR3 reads TGTGCCAGCAGCAAAGCCCACTACACTGAAGCTTTCTTT.

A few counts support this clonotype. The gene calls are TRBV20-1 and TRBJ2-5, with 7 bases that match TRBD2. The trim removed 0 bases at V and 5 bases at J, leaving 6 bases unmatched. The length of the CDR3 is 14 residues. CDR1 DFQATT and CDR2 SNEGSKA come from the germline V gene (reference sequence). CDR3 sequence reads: CSAREPSGVETQYF. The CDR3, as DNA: TGCAGTGCTAGAGAGCCCAGCGGGGTTGAGACCCAGTACTTC.

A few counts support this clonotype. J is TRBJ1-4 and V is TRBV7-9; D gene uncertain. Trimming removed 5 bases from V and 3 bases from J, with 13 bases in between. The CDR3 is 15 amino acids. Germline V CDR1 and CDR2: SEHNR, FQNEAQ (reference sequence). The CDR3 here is CASSVNLSPNEKLFF. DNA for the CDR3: TGTGCCAGCAGCGTAAACCTTAGTCCTAATGAAAAACTGTTTTTT.

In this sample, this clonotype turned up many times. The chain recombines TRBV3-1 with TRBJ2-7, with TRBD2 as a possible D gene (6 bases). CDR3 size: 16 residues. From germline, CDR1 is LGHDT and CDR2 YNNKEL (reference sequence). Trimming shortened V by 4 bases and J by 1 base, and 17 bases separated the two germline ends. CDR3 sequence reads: CASSRLPSAGSYEQYF. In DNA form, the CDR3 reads TGTGCCAGCAGCCGACTTCCTAGCGCGGGGTCCTACGAGCAGTACTTC.

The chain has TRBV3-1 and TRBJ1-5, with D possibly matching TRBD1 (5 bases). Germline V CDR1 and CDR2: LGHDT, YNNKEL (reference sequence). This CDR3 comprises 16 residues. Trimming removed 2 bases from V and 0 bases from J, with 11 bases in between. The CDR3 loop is CASSQTGGYSNQPQHF. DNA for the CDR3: TGTGCCAGCAGCCAAACAGGCGGATATAGCAATCAGCCCCAGCATTTT.

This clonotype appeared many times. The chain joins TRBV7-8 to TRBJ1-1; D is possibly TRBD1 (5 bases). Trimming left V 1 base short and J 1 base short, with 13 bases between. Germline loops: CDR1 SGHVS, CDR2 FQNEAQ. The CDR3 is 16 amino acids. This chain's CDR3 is CASSLGGLGENTEAFF. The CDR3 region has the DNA TGTGCCAGCAGCTTAGGCGGCTTGGGGGAGAACACTGAAGCTTTCTTT.

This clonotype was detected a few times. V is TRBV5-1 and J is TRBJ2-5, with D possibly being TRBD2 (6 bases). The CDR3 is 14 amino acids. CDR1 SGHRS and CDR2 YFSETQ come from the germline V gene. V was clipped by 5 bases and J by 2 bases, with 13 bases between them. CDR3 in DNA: TGCGCCAGCAGTGAGGGACTCCCTCAAGAGACCCAGTACTTC. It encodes CASSEGLPQETQYF.

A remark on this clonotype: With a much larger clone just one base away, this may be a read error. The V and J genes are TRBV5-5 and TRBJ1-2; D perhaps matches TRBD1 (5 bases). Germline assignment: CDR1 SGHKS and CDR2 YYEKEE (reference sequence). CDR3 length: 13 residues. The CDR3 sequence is CASSLGPLYVYTF. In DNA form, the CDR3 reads TGTGCCAGCAGCCTGGGACCGCTCTATGTCTACACCTTC.

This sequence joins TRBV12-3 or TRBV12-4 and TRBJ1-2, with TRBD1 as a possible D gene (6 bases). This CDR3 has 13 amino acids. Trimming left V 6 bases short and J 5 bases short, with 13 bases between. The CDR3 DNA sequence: TGTGCCAGCAGGCTCACAGGGACTTATGGCTACACCTTC. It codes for CASRLTGTYGYTF.

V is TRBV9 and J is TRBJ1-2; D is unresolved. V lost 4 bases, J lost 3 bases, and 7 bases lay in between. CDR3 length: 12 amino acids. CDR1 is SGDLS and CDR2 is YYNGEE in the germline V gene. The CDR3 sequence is CASSKGDYGYTF. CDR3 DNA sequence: TGTGCCAGCAGCAAGGGCGACTATGGCTACACCTTC.